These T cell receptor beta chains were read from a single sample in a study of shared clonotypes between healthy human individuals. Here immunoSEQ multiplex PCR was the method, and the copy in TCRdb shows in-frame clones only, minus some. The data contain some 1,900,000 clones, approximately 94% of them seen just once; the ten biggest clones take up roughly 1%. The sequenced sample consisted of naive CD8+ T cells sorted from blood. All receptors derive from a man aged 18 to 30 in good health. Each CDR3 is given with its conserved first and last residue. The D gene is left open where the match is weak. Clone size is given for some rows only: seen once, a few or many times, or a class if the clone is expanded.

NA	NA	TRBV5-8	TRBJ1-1	TGTGCCAGCAGCCTGGGCCTGAACACTGAAGCTTTCTTT	CASSLGLNTEAFF
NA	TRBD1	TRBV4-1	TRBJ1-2	TGCGCCAGCAGCCAAGTAGACACAGGGGTCTATGGCTACACCTTC	CASSQVDTGVYGYTF
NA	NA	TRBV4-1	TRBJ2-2	TGCGCCAGCAGCCCGGGACTTTTATCCGGGGAGCTGTTTTTT	CASSPGLLSGELFF
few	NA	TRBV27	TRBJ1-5	TGTGCCAGCAGGTCGGGCAATCAGCCCCAGCATTTT	CASRSGNQPQHF
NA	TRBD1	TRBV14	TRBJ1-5	TGTGCCAGCAGCCAGCGCCGGGACAGGGTTTCCATGTGGCGACAGCCCCAGCATTTT	CASSQRRDRVSMWRQPQHF
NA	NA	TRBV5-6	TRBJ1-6	TGTGCCAGCAGTTATAGCGGGGACGCACCCCTCCACTTT	CASSYSGDAPLHF
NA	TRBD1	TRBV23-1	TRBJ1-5	TGCGCCAGCACAATCCGGGACAGGGGGAATCAGCCCCAGCATTTT	CASTIRDRGNQPQHF
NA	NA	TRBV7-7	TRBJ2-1	TGTGCTAGCAGCTTGAGCCCTGCCGCCGCGAATGAGCAGTTCTTC	CASSLSPAAANEQFF
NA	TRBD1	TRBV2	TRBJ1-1	TGTGCCAGCCCCCTCGGGACAGGGGTGAACACTGAAGCTTTCTTT	CASPLGTGVNTEAFF
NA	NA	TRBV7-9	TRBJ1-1	TGTGCCAGCAGCCAGGCGGGGGCGAACACTGAAGCTTTCTTT	CASSQAGANTEAFF
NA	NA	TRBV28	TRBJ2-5	TGTGCCAGCAGTTCTCAAGAGACCCAGTACTTC	CASSSQETQYF
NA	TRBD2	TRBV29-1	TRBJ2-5	TGCAGCGTTGAAGGGCTAGCGGGGTTACTCCAAGAGACCCAGTACTTC	CSVEGLAGLLQETQYF
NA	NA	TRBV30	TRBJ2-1	TGTGCCTGGACCTCAGGGGTTTTATACAATGAGCAGTTCTTC	CAWTSGVLYNEQFF
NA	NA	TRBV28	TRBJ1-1	TGTGCCAGCAGTCCCTGGCTGAACACTGAAGCTTTCTTT	CASSPWLNTEAFF
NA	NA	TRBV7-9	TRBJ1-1	TGTGCCAGCAGCTTGGCCCCCGAAGCTTTCTTT	CASSLAPEAFF
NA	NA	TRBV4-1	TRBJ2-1	TGCGCCAGCAGCCAAGATTCAGTAGCGGAATACAATGAGCAGTTCTTC	CASSQDSVAEYNEQFF
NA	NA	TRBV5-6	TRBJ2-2	TGTGCCAGCAGCTTGATGTCAAACACCAGGGAGCTGTTTTTT	CASSLMSNTRELFF
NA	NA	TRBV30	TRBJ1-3	TGTGCCTGGAGTGAAGGGGTACGTGGAAACACCATATATTTT	CAWSEGVRGNTIYF
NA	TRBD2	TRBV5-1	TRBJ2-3	TGCGCCAGCAGCTCCGGGACTAGCGGGGGGGCTGGCACAGATACGCAGTATTTT	CASSSGTSGGAGTDTQYF
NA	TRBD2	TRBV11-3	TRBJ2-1	TGTGCCAGCGGGACTAGCGTATACAATGAGCAGTTCTTC	CASGTSVYNEQFF
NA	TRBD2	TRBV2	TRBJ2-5	TGTGCCGCGCGGGGGAACCAAGAGACCCAGTACTTC	CAARGNQETQYF
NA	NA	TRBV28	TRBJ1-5	TGTGCCAGCAGTGAACGACAGTTAGGTCAGCCCCAGCATTTT	CASSERQLGQPQHF
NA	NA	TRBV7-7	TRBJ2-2	TGTGCTAGCAGCTTGGTGGACACCGGGGAGCTGTTTTTT	CASSLVDTGELFF
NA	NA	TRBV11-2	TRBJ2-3	TGTGCCAGCAGCTGGGCCGGGGATACGCAGTATTTT	CASSWAGDTQYF
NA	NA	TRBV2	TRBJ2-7	TGTGCCAGCACCTACAACACCTACGAGCAGTACTTC	CASTYNTYEQYF
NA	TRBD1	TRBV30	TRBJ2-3	TGTGCCTGGAGCTCCGGGACAGGTACAGATACGCAGTATTTT	CAWSSGTGTDTQYF
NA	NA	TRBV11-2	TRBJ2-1	TGTGCCAGCAGCTCCCAGCGTTTGAATGAGCAGTTCTTC	CASSSQRLNEQFF
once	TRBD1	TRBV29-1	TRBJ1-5	TGCAGCGTTGCCACAGGGGGAGGTCAGCCCCAGCATTTT	CSVATGGGQPQHF
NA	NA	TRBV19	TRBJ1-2	TGTGCCAGTACTTGGGGCACAGGGCCTAACTATGGCTACACCTTC	CASTWGTGPNYGYTF
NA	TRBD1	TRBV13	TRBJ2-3	TGTGCCAGCAGCTTTTTGATGGGACAGGGGGCAGATACGCAGTATTTT	CASSFLMGQGADTQYF
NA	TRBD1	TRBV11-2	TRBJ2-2	TGTGCCAGCAGCCTTCGGGACAGAGACACCGGGGAGCTGTTTTTT	CASSLRDRDTGELFF
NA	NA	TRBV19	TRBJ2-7	TGTGCCAGTAGTATAGGCGGTGCGGGGACCTACGAGCAGTACTTC	CASSIGGAGTYEQYF
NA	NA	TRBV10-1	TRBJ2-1	TGCGCCAGCAGTGACCCCGCGGCTAGTGAGCAGTTCTTC	CASSDPAASEQFF
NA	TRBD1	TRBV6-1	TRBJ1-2	TGTGCCAGCAGTGCTCCCGGGACAGCTTATGGCTACACCTTC	CASSAPGTAYGYTF
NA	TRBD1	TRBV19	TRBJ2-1	TGTGCCAGTAGTCATACAGGGGTTCAGGAGCAGTTCTTC	CASSHTGVQEQFF
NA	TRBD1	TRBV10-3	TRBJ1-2	TGTGCCATCAGTGAGGAGGGGGCGCGGCACTATGGCTACACCTTC	CAISEEGARHYGYTF
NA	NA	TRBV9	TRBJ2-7	TGTGCCAGCAGCGCAACGGGGGATCCCTACGAGCAGTACTTC	CASSATGDPYEQYF
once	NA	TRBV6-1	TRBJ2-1	TGTGCCAGCAGTCCGGCCATGCCCAATGAGCAGTTCTTC	CASSPAMPNEQFF
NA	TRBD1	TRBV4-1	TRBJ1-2	TGCGCCAGCAGCCAACCGACAGGGTTCGGCGGCTACACCTTC	CASSQPTGFGGYTF
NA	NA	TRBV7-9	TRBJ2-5	TGTGCCAGCAGCGTAGGGTATTCAGAGACCCAGTACTTC	CASSVGYSETQYF
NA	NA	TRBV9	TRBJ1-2	TGTGCCAGCAGCCCACGACAGCTACAATCGCCGATAAGCTATGGCTACACCTTC	CASSPRQLQSPISYGYTF
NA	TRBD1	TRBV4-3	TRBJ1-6	TGCGCCAGCAGCCAAGTCGCAGGGGGTTCTTCACCCCTCCACTTT	CASSQVAGGSSPLHF